The 24 T cell receptor beta chains in this list originate from one sample, sequenced in a study of shared clonotypes between healthy human individuals. Method: immunoSEQ multiplex PCR; TCRdb's copy keeps in-frame clones and lacks some. The table lists about 1.1 million clones, around three quarters of them singletons. The sequenced material came from memory CD4+ T cells from PBMCs. Indicated subset: CD45RA-negative fraction. These receptor sequences come from a young man in good health. Some clones in this sample may be carry-over from other donors' samples.

This clone was seen more than once but under ten times. V and J are TRBV28 and TRBJ2-1; weak D call: TRBD2 (5 bases). Trimming shortened V by 5 bases and J by 2 bases, and 22 bases separated the two germline ends. Germline loops: CDR1 MDHEN, CDR2 SYDVKM. The CDR3 sequence is 18 residues long. The CDR3 here is CASSPLRSRAATYNEQFF. CDR3 nucleotides: TGTGCCAGCAGTCCCCTACGATCGAGGGCCGCGACCTACAATGAGCAGTTCTTC. Drawing the rest from reference TRBV28 and TRBJ2-1, the complete variable domain is DVKVTQSSRYLVKRTGEKVFLECVQDMDHENMFWYRQDPGLGLRLIYFSYDVKMKEKGDIPEGYSVSREKKERFSLILESASTNQTSMYLCASSPLRSRAATYNEQFFGPGTRLTVL.

The CDR3 DNA sequence: TGTGCCAGCAGCTTAGCGGGCACCTCTGGAAACACCATATATTTT. Translation gives CASSLAGTSGNTIYF. The chain carries TRBV7-2 and TRBJ1-3, with D uncertain. Trimming removed 0 bases from V and 0 bases from J, with 6 bases in between. Germline CDR1 SGHTA, CDR2 FQGNSA. The CDR3 consists of 15 residues.

The gene calls are TRBV5-8 and TRBJ2-7, with D maybe TRBD2 (6 bases). V was cut by 4 bases and J by 0 bases, with 11 bases left in between. The germline V gene encodes CDR1 SGHTS and CDR2 YDEGEE. The CDR3 runs 14 residues. CDR3 protein: CASSRRDGSYEQYF. The CDR3 DNA sequence: TGTGCCAGCAGCCGGCGGGATGGCTCCTACGAGCAGTACTTC.

DNA of the CDR3: TGCGCCAGCAGCTTGGGACCGGAACGCTATGGCTACACCTTC. Translated, it gives CASSLGPERYGYTF. V usage is TRBV5-1 and J usage is TRBJ1-2; D is uncertain. Germline V gene lookup returns CDR1 SGHRS and CDR2 YFSETQ. The V end lost 0 bases, the J end lost 4 bases, and 10 bases lay between the germline ends. The CDR3 totals 14 residues.

The rearrangement links TRBV28 to TRBJ2-1; 12 bases fit TRBD2. The germline gives CDR1 MDHEN, CDR2 SYDVKM. This CDR3 is 17 amino acids long. V lost 4 bases to trimming and J lost 2 bases; unmatched junction nucleotides: 6. The CDR3 reads CASSSLAGGGTYNEQFF. In DNA, the CDR3 is TGTGCCAGCAGTTCACTAGCGGGAGGTGGAACCTACAATGAGCAGTTCTTC.

This rearrangement joins TRBV2 to TRBJ2-5, with a weak D call TRBD1 (6 bases). The CDR3 sequence is 14 residues long. V was trimmed by 3 bases and J by 5 bases, leaving 13 bases between them. The germline V gene has CDR1 SNHLY and CDR2 FYNNEI. CDR3 coding DNA: TGTGCCAGCAGTGATAACAGGGCGGCGGAGACCCAGTACTTC. Its translation: CASSDNRAAETQYF.

The chain joins TRBV27 to TRBJ1-5, with D perhaps TRBD1 (6 bases). Germline CDR1 MNHEY, CDR2 SMNVEV (reference sequence). CDR3 length: 16 amino acids. Trimming took off 0 bases at V and 1 base at J, with 10 bases between the two ends. This chain's CDR3 is CASSLSPGASNQPQHF. The CDR3 coding sequence is TGTGCCAGCAGTTTATCGCCGGGGGCCAGCAATCAGCCCCAGCATTTT.

This clone showed up many times. This chain uses TRBV5-6 with TRBJ1-1; D gene uncertain. CDR3 length equals 15 residues. Germline CDR1 SGHDT, CDR2 YYEEEE. V was pared by 0 bases and J by 1 base, with 10 bases between. The CDR3 reads CASSLVLPGNTEAFF. DNA of the CDR3: TGTGCCAGCAGCTTGGTGCTACCAGGGAACACTGAAGCTTTCTTT. Looking up the rest from reference TRBV5-6 and TRBJ1-1 gives the full variable domain: DAGVTQSPTHLIKTRGQQVTLRCSPKSGHDTVSWYQQALGQGPQFIFQYYEEEERQRGNFPDRFSGHQFPNYSSELNVNALLLGDSALYLCASSLVLPGNTEAFFGQGTRLTVV.

This clone was recorded only once. The CDR3 is CASSFDGTANYGYTF. CDR3 sequence (DNA): TGTGCCAGCAGCTTCGATGGGACGGCTAACTATGGCTACACCTTC. The chain has TRBV7-9 and TRBJ1-2; D possibly corresponds to TRBD1 (5 bases). Germline loops: CDR1 SEHNR, CDR2 FQNEAQ (reference sequence). CDR3 size: 15 residues. Trimming stripped 3 bases from V and 0 bases from J, with 11 bases between.

The rearrangement links TRBV7-2 to TRBJ1-2; D gene unclear. The germline V gene encodes CDR1 SGHTA and CDR2 FQGNSA. The V end lost 1 base, the J end lost 4 bases, and 13 bases lay between the germline ends. This CDR3 spans 15 amino acids. The CDR3 coding sequence is TGTGCCAGCAGCTTAGGACGTCGAGGAGTCTATGGCTACACCTTC. Translating it yields CASSLGRRGVYGYTF.

This clone was seen once. The chain combines TRBV9 with TRBJ2-7, with 10 nucleotides matching TRBD2. Germline V gene data show CDR1 as SGDLS and CDR2 as YYNGEE. The CDR3 consists of 16 residues. V shed 0 bases, J shed 1 base, and the junction held 4 bases outside the gene matches. CDR3 sequence (DNA): TGTGCCAGCAGCGTAGGACCTAGCGGGAGATCCTACGAGCAGTACTTC. Residues: CASSVGPSGRSYEQYF.

The chain links TRBV4-3 to TRBJ2-3, with TRBD1 as a possible D gene (6 bases). The length of the CDR3 is 16 residues. Trimming pared 4 bases from V and 0 bases from J, leaving 14 bases between. The germline V gene has CDR1 LGHNA and CDR2 YSLEER. The CDR3 coding sequence is TGCGCCAGCAGCCCCAACCCGAGGGGGAGCACAGATACGCAGTATTTT. Translated: CASSPNPRGSTDTQYF.

The chain recombines TRBV7-3 with TRBJ1-1; 8 bases are shared with TRBD1. V dropped 5 bases and J dropped 6; count of bases not matched to a gene: 14. The CDR3 is 16 amino acids. In germline, CDR1 is SGHTA, CDR2 FQGTGA. The CDR3: CASSPRAAGGGSEAFF. CDR3 nucleotides: TGTGCCAGCAGCCCCAGGGCGGCAGGGGGCGGTTCTGAAGCTTTCTTT. The full variable domain, rest sourced from reference TRBV7-3 and TRBJ1-1, is GAGVSQTPSNKVTEKGKYVELRCDPISGHTALYWYRQSLGQGPEFLIYFQGTGAADDSGLPNDRFFAVRPEGSVSTLKIQRTERGDSAVYLCASSPRAAGGGSEAFFGQGTRLTVV.

The chain links TRBV20-1 to TRBJ1-1; no reliable D call. The CDR3 is made up of 11 amino acids. Germline CDR1 DFQATT, CDR2 SNEGSKA (reference sequence). V lost 2 bases to trimming and J lost 5 bases, with 6 bases between them. Here the CDR3 DNA reads TGCAGTGCTAGAAGTCCTACTGAAGCTTTCTTT. This encodes CSARSPTEAFF.

J is TRBJ2-5 and V is TRBV28, with a tentative D call TRBD1 (6 bases). The better agreement between TRBJ2-7 and the DNA end casts doubt on the J call. The CDR3 loop spans 15 amino acids. Germline V gene lookup returns CDR1 MDHEN and CDR2 SYDVKM. The CDR3 sequence is CASSLVTGTAYEQYF. CDR3 DNA: TGTGCCAGCAGTTTAGTAACAGGGACGGCCTACGAGCAGTACTTC.

The CDR3 DNA reads as TGTGCCAGCAGCTTACTCGCGGGAGCCCACGGGGAGCTGTTTTTT. It encodes CASSLLAGAHGELFF. The V and J genes are TRBV7-3 and TRBJ2-2, with 7 bases matching TRBD2. The V and J ends lost 2 bases and 7 bases, in that order; junction bases with no gene match: 7. This CDR3 contains 15 residues. CDR1 is SGHTA and CDR2 is FQGTGA in the germline V gene. The full variable domain, with the rest looked up from reference TRBV7-3 and TRBJ2-2, is GAGVSQTPSNKVTEKGKYVELRCDPISGHTALYWYRQSLGQGPEFLIYFQGTGAADDSGLPNDRFFAVRPEGSVSTLKIQRTERGDSAVYLCASSLLAGAHGELFFGEGSRLTVL.

J is TRBJ2-5 and V is TRBV7-8, with TRBD2 as a possible D gene (6 bases). The CDR3 runs to 14 residues. The V and J ends lost 10 bases and 2 bases respectively, with 17 bases between them. Germline CDR1 SGHVS, CDR2 FQNEAQ. The CDR3 coding sequence is TGTGCCACTTGCCCCATGACTAGGCAAGAGACCCAGTACTTC. It encodes CATCPMTRQETQYF.

V usage is TRBV28 and J usage is TRBJ1-2, with TRBD1 matching 7 bases. CDR3 length equals 15 residues. Germline assignment: CDR1 MDHEN and CDR2 SYDVKM. After removal of 4 bases from V and 3 bases from J, the junction contained 8 bases not matched to a gene. The CDR3 DNA sequence: TGTGCCAGCAGTTCCGCCGGGACAGACTACTATGGCTACACCTTC. This codes for CASSSAGTDYYGYTF.

CDR3 DNA sequence: TGTGCCAGCAGCTTAGCTCTGGCCAGGGCGGACTATGGCTACACCTTC. Its protein is CASSLALARADYGYTF. J is TRBJ1-2 and V is TRBV7-2, with a tentative D call TRBD1 (5 bases). Germline CDR1 is SGHTA and CDR2 is FQGNSA. CDR3 length equals 16 residues. The V end lost 0 bases, the J end lost 3 bases, and 14 bases lay between the germline ends. Combining the CDR3 with reference TRBV7-2 and TRBJ1-2 gives the whole variable domain GAGVSQSPSNKVTEKGKDVELRCDPISGHTALYWYRQSLGQGLEFLIYFQGNSAPDKSGLPSDRFSAERTGGSVSTLTIQRTQQEDSAVYLCASSLALARADYGYTFGSGTRLTVV.

The rearrangement uses TRBV9 and TRBJ2-2; TRBD1 matches 8 bases. Looked up from germline, CDR1 is SGDLS and CDR2 is YYNGEE. The CDR3 sequence is 13 residues long. Trimming took 3 bases from V and 7 from J; bases not matched to a gene: 2. CDR3 protein: CASSGTGLGELFF. Written as DNA, the CDR3 is TGTGCCAGCAGCGGGACAGGGCTCGGGGAGCTGTTTTTT. Full variable domain (remainder filled in from reference TRBV9 and TRBJ2-2): DSGVTQTPKHLITATGQRVTLRCSPRSGDLSVYWYQQSLDQGLQFLIQYYNGEERAKGNILERFSAQQFPDLHSELNLSSLELGDSALYFCASSGTGLGELFFGEGSRLTVL.

The V call is TRBV5-5, the J call TRBJ2-5; possible D gene TRBD1, 6 bases. CDR3 length: 15 amino acids. Deletions cut 1 base from V and 4 bases from J, with 14 bases between. Germline CDR1 reads SGHKS; CDR2 reads YYEKEE (reference sequence). The CDR3 coding sequence is TGTGCCAGCAGCTTGTTTGGACAGATGGGAGAGACCCAGTACTTC. Translated: CASSLFGQMGETQYF.

For this clone: The sample holds other DNA sequences that translate to the same CDR3. The chain links TRBV25-1 to TRBJ2-1, with 7 nucleotides matching TRBD2. CDR1 and CDR2 (germline): MGHDK, SYGVNS. Unmatched junction bases numbered 3, after V lost 6 bases and J lost 4 bases. The CDR3 spans 13 residues. The CDR3 DNA reads as TGTGCCAGCAGAGCCGGGGGGTACAATGAGCAGTTCTTC. This gives the protein CASRAGGYNEQFF.

The chain is built from TRBV5-4 and TRBJ1-3, with no clear D. The germline V gene encodes CDR1 SGHNT and CDR2 YYREEE (reference sequence). V shed 2 bases and J shed 0 bases, with 9 bases lying between them. This CDR3 region has 15 residues. In DNA, the CDR3 is TGTGCCAGCAGCTTCAGTACCCTCTCTGGAAACACCATATATTTT. Translation gives CASSFSTLSGNTIYF.

The rearrangement links TRBV7-9 to TRBJ2-7; 8 nucleotides agree with TRBD2. The CDR3 is 15 amino acids. Germline CDR1 is SEHNR and CDR2 is FQNEAQ (reference sequence). Trimming cost V 3 bases and J 6 bases; bases outside gene matches: 10. CDR3 sequence reads: CASSFIGTRGSEQYF. DNA for the CDR3: TGTGCCAGCAGCTTCATAGGGACTAGAGGCTCCGAGCAGTACTTC.